A single sample gave rise to the 24 T cell receptor beta chains below, sequenced in a study of monozygotic twins with inflammatory bowel disease. Using the 5' RACE reads, TCRdb records one entry per CDR3 protein without DNA. In all, the sample yields about 450,000 distinct CDR3 sequences. Sequences were obtained from blood. The receptors were gathered from a human donor with ulcerative colitis or Crohn's disease, or a healthy co-twin of an affected twin (not recorded which).

The chain uses TRBV28 and TRBJ2-7; TCRdb names TRBD1, which stays unverified in the absence of DNA. The CDR3 is made up of 15 amino acids. The germline V gene has CDR1 MDHEN and CDR2 SYDVKM. This chain's CDR3 is CASSQTSGVAGEQYF.

The genes are TRBV12-3 or TRBV12-4 and TRBJ1-1. This CDR3 region has 13 residues. The CDR3: CASTPHGRGEAFF.

The chain has TRBV12-3 or TRBV12-4 and TRBJ2-3. The CDR3 spans 11 residues. The CDR3 here is CASSIKDTQYF.

This chain links TRBV7-2 with TRBJ2-1; TCRdb lists TRBD2, though no DNA is available to test this call. This CDR3 contains 17 residues. The germline V gene has CDR1 SGHTA and CDR2 FQGNSA. The CDR3 is CASSLGPSGAPYNEQFF.

The chain employs TRBV18 and TRBJ2-5. The germline gives CDR1 KGHSH, CDR2 LQKENI. The CDR3 sequence is 12 residues long. This CDR3 is CASSTYQETQYF.

The chain carries TRBV11-1 and TRBJ2-1; TCRdb proposes TRBD1, but this gene call is untestable without DNA. The germline V gene encodes CDR1 SGHAT and CDR2 FQDESV (reference sequence). This CDR3 is built from 14 residues. This CDR3 is CASSFGLPVGEQFF.

The chain links TRBV20-1 to TRBJ2-2. The CDR3 is 14 amino acids. The germline V gene encodes CDR1 DFQATT and CDR2 SNEGSKA (reference sequence). The CDR3 loop is CSASFRSNTGELFF.

The gene calls are TRBV4-3 and TRBJ2-1; TCRdb returns TRBD2, unconfirmable since there is no DNA. Per the germline V gene, CDR1 is LGHNA and CDR2 is YSLEER. The CDR3 runs 20 residues. This CDR3 is CASSQRWEIAGGAERDEQFF.

This CDR3 reads CAWSSEGRTDTQYF. This chain connects TRBV30 to TRBJ2-3; TCRdb reports TRBD2, a call that lacks DNA to check it against. CDR1 GTSNPN and CDR2 SVGIG come from the germline V gene (reference sequence). The CDR3 length is 14 residues. Full variable domain (outside the CDR3, taken from reference TRBV30 and TRBJ2-3): SQTIHQWPATLVQPVGSPLSLECTVEGTSNPNLYWYRQAAGRGLQLLFYSVGIGQISSEVPQNLSASRPQDRQFILSSKKLLLSDSGFYLCAWSSEGRTDTQYFGPGTRLTVL.

The CDR3 loop is CASSLLGQVSSYEQYF. J is TRBJ2-7 and V is TRBV11-2; TCRdb calls TRBD1, which cannot be checked without DNA. This CDR3 has 16 residues. Germline lookup yields CDR1 SGHAT and CDR2 FQNNGV.

The chain couples TRBV5-1 to TRBJ1-1. This CDR3 spans 14 amino acids. Germline V gene lookup returns CDR1 SGHRS and CDR2 YFSETQ. The CDR3 region is CASSGTVGYTEAFF. Full variable domain (missing parts from reference TRBV5-1 and TRBJ1-1): KAGVTQTPRYLIKTRGQQVTLSCSPISGHRSVSWYQQTPGQGLQFLFEYFSETQRNKGNFPGRFSGRQFSNSRSEMNVSTLELGDSALYLCASSGTVGYTEAFFGQGTRLTVV.

The chain joins TRBV7-2 to TRBJ2-1. Germline V gene lookup returns CDR1 SGHTA and CDR2 FQGNSA. The CDR3 sequence is 14 residues long. CDR3: CASSLGGLLNEQFF. Variable domain in full (rest from reference TRBV7-2 and TRBJ2-1): GAGVSQSPSNKVTEKGKDVELRCDPISGHTALYWYRQSLGQGLEFLIYFQGNSAPDKSGLPSDRFSAERTGGSVSTLTIQRTQQEDSAVYLCASSLGGLLNEQFFGPGTRLTVL.

This chain joins TRBV7-2 and TRBJ2-7; TCRdb returns TRBD2, unconfirmable since there is no DNA. Per germline, CDR1 SGHTA and CDR2 FQGNSA. This CDR3 is 15 amino acids long. The CDR3 here is CASSLGLAGGLEQYF.

The chain is built from TRBV29-1 and TRBJ1-1; no DNA is available, so the TRBD1 call from TCRdb remains unchecked. CDR1 is SQVTM and CDR2 is ANQGSEA in the germline V gene. This CDR3 has 11 residues. The CDR3 loop reads CSWLQGAVAFF.

V and J are TRBV5-1 and TRBJ2-7; TCRdb reports TRBD2, a call that lacks DNA to check it against. The germline V gene has CDR1 SGHRS and CDR2 YFSETQ. The CDR3 sequence is 13 residues long. The CDR3: CASSPIGDYEQYF.

This chain uses TRBV5-1 with TRBJ2-7; TCRdb's assignment of TRBD1 cannot be checked, as there is no DNA. The CDR3 has 14 amino acids. Germline CDR1 is SGHRS and CDR2 is YFSETQ. The CDR3 loop reads CASSSGTAPYEQYF.

This chain links TRBV10-2 with TRBJ2-1; with no DNA, the TCRdb D assignment of TRBD2 cannot be verified. This CDR3 is 13 amino acids long. The germline gives CDR1 WSHSY, CDR2 SAAADI. CDR3 region: CARSGGPGNEQFF.

The chain links TRBV12-3 or TRBV12-4 to TRBJ2-1; TCRdb names TRBD1, which stays unverified in the absence of DNA. The CDR3 totals 14 residues. Here the CDR3 reads CASNPGGPYNEQFF.

The chain joins TRBV12-3 or TRBV12-4 to TRBJ1-5; the D call of TRBD1 rests on TCRdb alone, since no DNA is present to check it. This CDR3 is built from 14 residues. Here the CDR3 reads CSSSFQGSNQPQHF.

The chain employs TRBV13 and TRBJ2-5; lacking DNA, the TRBD2 call made by TCRdb goes unchecked. This CDR3 contains 16 residues. Germline-derived CDR1 and CDR2 are PRHDT and FYEKMQ (reference sequence). CDR3 in amino acids: CASSLGSLAEQETQYF.

The CDR3 sequence: CSARVASGGLGGEQFF. V usage is TRBV20-1 and J usage is TRBJ2-1; TCRdb's D call, TRBD2, is unchecked because there is no DNA. Germline values: CDR1 DFQATT, CDR2 SNEGSKA (reference sequence). The CDR3 is 16 amino acids.

The CDR3 is CASRLTSGMAQGEQFF. The chain has TRBV7-2 and TRBJ2-1; as DNA is missing, the TRBD2 call by TCRdb cannot be tested. The CDR3 covers 16 residues. The V gene's germline CDR1 is SGHTA and CDR2 FQGNSA.

This sequence joins TRBV19 and TRBJ1-3; TCRdb names TRBD1, which stays unverified in the absence of DNA. From germline, CDR1 is LNHDA and CDR2 SQIVND (reference sequence). The CDR3 extends over 18 amino acids. CDR3 in amino acids: CASSIDGGRATSGNTIYF.

The chain couples TRBV20-1 to TRBJ2-3; TCRdb reports TRBD2, a call that lacks DNA to check it against. Germline-derived CDR1 and CDR2 are DFQATT and SNEGSKA (reference sequence). The CDR3 runs to 15 residues. CDR3: CSANLGAGGTDTQYF.